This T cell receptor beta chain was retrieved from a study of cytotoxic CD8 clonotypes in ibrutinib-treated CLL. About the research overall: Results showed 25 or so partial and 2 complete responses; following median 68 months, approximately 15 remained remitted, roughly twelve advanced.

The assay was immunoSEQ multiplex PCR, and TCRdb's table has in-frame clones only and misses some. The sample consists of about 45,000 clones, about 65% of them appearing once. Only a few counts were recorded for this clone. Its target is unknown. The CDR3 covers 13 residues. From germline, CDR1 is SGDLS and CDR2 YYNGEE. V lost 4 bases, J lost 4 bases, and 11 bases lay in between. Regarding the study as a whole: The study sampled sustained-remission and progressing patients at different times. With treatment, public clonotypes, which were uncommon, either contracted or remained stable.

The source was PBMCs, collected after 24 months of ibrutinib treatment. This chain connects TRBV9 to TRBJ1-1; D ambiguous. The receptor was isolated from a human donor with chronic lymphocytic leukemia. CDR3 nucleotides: TGTGCCAGCAGCATCCGCCCGGGCACTGAAGCTTTCTTT. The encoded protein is CASSIRPGTEAFF.